One sample yielded the 17 T cell receptor beta chains listed below, sequenced in a study of blood T cells in healthy people across ages. Combining a sample-barcoded 5' primer with a J-beta primer mix, a second PCR ran for about 7 to 11 cycles. TCRdb recomputed calls from the 5' RACE reads with MiXCR, one row per CDR3 protein. Among some 1.5 million distinct CDR3 sequences listed, roughly 27% were seen once. The sequenced material came from blood. The source is a woman younger than 45 in good health.

As DNA, the CDR3 is TGTGCCAGCAGCTTAGCGTTGGGCGTCGGCTATGGCTACACCTTC. Translation gives CASSLALGVGYGYTF. The chain combines TRBV7-9 with TRBJ1-2; D gene uncertain. The V end lost 0 bases, the J end lost 4 bases, and 12 bases lay between the germline ends. This CDR3 contains 15 residues. Germline CDR1 and CDR2: SEHNR and FQNEAQ (reference sequence).

J is TRBJ2-1 and V is TRBV7-7; TRBD1 is a possible D gene (6 bases). The CDR3 runs 14 residues. Deletions cut 4 bases from V and 5 bases from J, with 12 bases between. Germline loops: CDR1 SSHAT, CDR2 FNYEAQ (reference sequence). This CDR3 reads CASSSSGQNNEQFF. For the CDR3, the DNA is TGTGCCAGCAGCTCCTCCGGACAGAACAATGAGCAGTTCTTC.

A note on this clonotype: An end of the junction does not agree with germline; a read error may underlie this. The chain couples TRBV7-2 to TRBJ1-1, with 7 bases lining up with TRBD1. Germline CDR1 and CDR2: SGHTA and FQGNSA. The CDR3 runs 13 residues. The CDR3 DNA follows: TGTGCTAGCAGAAAGGGGGCCATTACTGAAGCTTTCTTT. This sequence encodes CASRKGAITEAFF.

The table lists this clonotype with a few counts. The chain is built from TRBV24-1 and TRBJ2-2; 14 nucleotides align to TRBD2. V trimming: 1 base; J trimming: 7 bases; junction bases outside the gene matches: 4. The germline gives CDR1 KGHDR, CDR2 SFDVKD. The CDR3 sequence is 17 residues long. CDR3 protein: CATSDFGTSGSGGELFF. CDR3 bases: TGTGCCACCAGTGATTTTGGGACTAGCGGGAGCGGCGGGGAGCTGTTTTTT.

The chain employs TRBV7-2 and TRBJ2-7; 10 bases map to TRBD2. The germline CDR1 and CDR2 sequences are SGHTA and FQGNSA. The CDR3 has 16 residues. With V trimmed by 5 bases and J by 3 bases, 10 bases remained unmatched. The CDR3 here is CASSISSGRVYYEQYF. CDR3 DNA sequence: TGTGCCAGCAGCATCTCGAGCGGGAGGGTTTACTACGAGCAGTACTTC.

Concerning this clonotype itself: At one end, the junction sequence differs from germline, possibly due to a read error. The chain is built from TRBV10-2 and TRBJ2-1; 11 bases are a match to TRBD2. In germline, CDR1 is WSHSY, CDR2 SAAADI. The CDR3 is made up of 14 amino acids. CDR3 residues: CAGSPGTSGVEQFF. The CDR3 DNA is TGCGCCGGCAGTCCCGGGACTAGCGGTGTCGAGCAGTTCTTC.

The CDR3 nucleotides read TGTGCCAGCAGTCGAGACAGCAACTTCTACGAGCAGTACTTC. This codes for CASSRDSNFYEQYF. This sequence joins TRBV3-1 and TRBJ2-7, with TRBD1 as a possible D gene (5 bases). This CDR3 is 14 amino acids long. V was shortened by 6 bases and J by 3 bases, with 15 bases between the two germline ends. The germline V gene has CDR1 LGHDT and CDR2 YNNKEL (reference sequence).

This clonotype was detected a few times. V usage is TRBV4-2 and J usage is TRBJ2-7, with no clear D. Germline V gene sequence: CDR1 LGHNA, CDR2 YNFKEQ. The CDR3 extends over 16 amino acids. The V gene lost 4 bases and the J gene lost 0 bases, with 16 bases spanning the gap. CDR3 amino acids: CASSRSGGASSYEQYF. DNA of the CDR3: TGTGCCAGCAGCCGATCAGGTGGCGCGAGCTCCTACGAGCAGTACTTC.

The chain recombines TRBV12-3 or TRBV12-4 with TRBJ2-5; the D gene is possibly TRBD2 (6 bases). There are 15 residues in the CDR3. V was shortened by 6 bases and J by 5 bases, with 19 bases between the two germline ends. CDR3 in DNA: TGTGCCAGCAGCGATCCCAATCTCGGGAGTGAGACCCAGTACTTC. Translation: CASSDPNLGSETQYF.

At least ten counts were recorded for this clonotype. The J gene is TRBJ2-5, the V gene TRBV7-2; no definite D call. Trimming cost V 1 base and J 5 bases, with 8 bases left between them. This CDR3 is built from 13 residues. CDR1 is SGHTA, CDR2 FQGNSA, per germline. CDR3 sequence (DNA): TGTGCCAGCAGCTTAGAAGCCGTGGAGACCCAGTACTTC. This codes for CASSLEAVETQYF.

The CDR3, as DNA: TGTGCCAGCAGTGAACAGACAAATTCGGGTGAGCAGTTCTTC. Translating it yields CASSEQTNSGEQFF. The chain combines TRBV2 with TRBJ2-1; no clear D gene. V was cut by 2 bases and J by 9 bases, with 14 bases left in between. The CDR3 sequence is 14 residues long. Germline V lookup: CDR1 SNHLY, CDR2 FYNNEI.

This clonotype was counted between two and nine times. The V gene is TRBV7-9, the J gene TRBJ2-1; 7 bases line up with TRBD1. The CDR3 contains 16 residues. The V gene's germline CDR1 is SEHNR and CDR2 FQNEAQ (reference sequence). The V gene end was trimmed by 5 bases and the J gene end by 0 bases; junction bases not matched to a gene: 7. CDR3 in amino acids: CASSLVPGGSYNEQFF. Here the CDR3 DNA reads TGTGCCAGCAGCCTAGTCCCAGGGGGCTCCTACAATGAGCAGTTCTTC.

At least ten counts were recorded for this clonotype. The chain uses TRBV7-2 and TRBJ2-7; D is possibly TRBD2 (5 bases). Trimming removed 4 bases at V and 4 bases at J, with 17 bases between. CDR1 and CDR2 from the germline V gene are SGHTA and FQGNSA. The CDR3 totals 15 residues. CDR3 protein: CASSYAPRRQYEQYF. The CDR3, as DNA: TGTGCCAGCAGCTATGCCCCCCGGAGGCAATACGAGCAGTACTTC.

This clonotype was seen only a few times. The chain links TRBV6-1 to TRBJ2-7, with D possibly being TRBD2 (6 bases). The V end lost 1 base, the J end lost 3 bases, and 10 bases lay between the germline ends. CDR3 size: 14 residues. Germline CDR1 reads MNHNS; CDR2 reads SASEGT. The CDR3 region is CASSEGRDFYEQYF. The CDR3 DNA sequence: TGTGCCAGCAGTGAAGGTAGGGACTTCTACGAGCAGTACTTC.

This clonotype was observed at least ten times. The chain links TRBV11-2 to TRBJ2-7; D is perhaps TRBD2 (6 bases). The V and J ends lost 6 bases and 3 bases respectively, with 15 bases between them. The V gene's germline CDR1 is SGHAT and CDR2 FQNNGV. There are 14 residues in the CDR3. The CDR3 coding sequence is TGTGCCAGCAGGTTGTCGGGAGTCTACTACGAGCAGTACTTC. This codes for CASRLSGVYYEQYF.

This clonotype was counted only a few times. This sequence joins TRBV25-1 and TRBJ1-1; TRBD1 matches 8 bases. Trimming cost V 6 bases and J 3 bases; bases outside gene matches: 3. The CDR3 runs 13 residues. CDR1 and CDR2 from the germline V gene are MGHDK and SYGVNS. CDR3 in amino acids: CASRDRADTEAFF. The CDR3 DNA reads TGTGCCAGCAGGGACAGGGCGGACACTGAAGCTTTCTTT.

Turning to this clonotype: At one of its ends the junction is not consistent with the germline gene, which may arise from a read error. V and J are TRBV2 and TRBJ2-7, with D perhaps matching TRBD1 (6 bases). Germline V lookup: CDR1 SNHLY, CDR2 FYNNEI. CDR3 length equals 16 residues. CDR3 DNA: TGTGTCAGCAGTTACGACTCAGGGGATCTCTCCTACGAGCAGTACTTC. Its protein product is CVSSYDSGDLSYEQYF. Drawing the rest from reference TRBV2 and TRBJ2-7, the complete variable domain is EPEVTQTPSHQVTQMGQEVILRCVPISNHLYFYWYRQILGQKVEFLVSFYNNEISEKSEIFDDQFSVERPDGSNFTLKIRSTKLEDSAMYFCVSSYDSGDLSYEQYFGPGTRLTVT.